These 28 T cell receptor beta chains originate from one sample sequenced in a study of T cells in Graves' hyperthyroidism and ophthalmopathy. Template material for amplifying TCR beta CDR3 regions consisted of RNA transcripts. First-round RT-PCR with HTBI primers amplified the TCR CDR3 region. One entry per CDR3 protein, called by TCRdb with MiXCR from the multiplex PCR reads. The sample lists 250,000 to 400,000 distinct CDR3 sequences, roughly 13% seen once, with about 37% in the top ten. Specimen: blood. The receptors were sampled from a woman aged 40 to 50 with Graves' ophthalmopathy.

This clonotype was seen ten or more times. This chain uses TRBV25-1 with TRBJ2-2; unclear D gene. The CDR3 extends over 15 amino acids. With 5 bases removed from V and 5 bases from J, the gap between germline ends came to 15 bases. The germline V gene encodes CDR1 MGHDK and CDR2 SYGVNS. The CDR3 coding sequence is TGTGCCAGCAGTCCCAGCACCCTTCCTACCGGGGAGCTGTTTTTT. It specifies CASSPSTLPTGELFF.

CDR3 sequence (DNA): TGTGCCAGCTCACTGCTGCCAGGGGATTATGAAAAACTGTTTTTT. Translated: CASSLLPGDYEKLFF. This chain links TRBV18 with TRBJ1-4; D is perhaps TRBD1 (6 bases). This CDR3 is 15 amino acids long. Per the germline V gene, CDR1 is KGHSH and CDR2 is LQKENI. Trimming left V 4 bases short and J 6 bases short, with 15 bases between.

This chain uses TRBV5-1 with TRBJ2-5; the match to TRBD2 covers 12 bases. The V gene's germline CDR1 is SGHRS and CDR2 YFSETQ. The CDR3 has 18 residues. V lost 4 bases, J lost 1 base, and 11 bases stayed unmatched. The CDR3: CASSPSGGARHFQETQYF. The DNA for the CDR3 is TGCGCCAGCAGCCCTAGCGGGGGGGCACGCCACTTCCAAGAGACCCAGTACTTC. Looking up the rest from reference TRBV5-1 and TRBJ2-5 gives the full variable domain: KAGVTQTPRYLIKTRGQQVTLSCSPISGHRSVSWYQQTPGQGLQFLFEYFSETQRNKGNFPGRFSGRQFSNSRSEMNVSTLELGDSALYLCASSPSGGARHFQETQYFGPGTRLLVL.

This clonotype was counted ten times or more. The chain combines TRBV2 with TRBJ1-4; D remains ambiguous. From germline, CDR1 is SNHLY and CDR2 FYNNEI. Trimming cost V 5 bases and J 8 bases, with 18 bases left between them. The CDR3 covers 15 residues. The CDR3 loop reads CASSPPENGGEKLFF. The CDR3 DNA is TGTGCCAGCAGTCCCCCGGAAAACGGCGGGGAAAAACTGTTTTTT. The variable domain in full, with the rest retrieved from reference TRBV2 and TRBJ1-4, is EPEVTQTPSHQVTQMGQEVILRCVPISNHLYFYWYRQILGQKVEFLVSFYNNEISEKSEIFDDQFSVERPDGSNFTLKIRSTKLEDSAMYFCASSPPENGGEKLFFGSGTQLSVL.

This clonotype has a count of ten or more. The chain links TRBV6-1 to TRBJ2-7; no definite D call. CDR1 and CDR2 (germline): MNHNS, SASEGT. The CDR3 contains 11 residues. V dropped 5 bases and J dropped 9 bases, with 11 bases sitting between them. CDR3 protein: CASSYQMAQYF. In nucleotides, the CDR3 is TGTGCCAGCAGTTATCAAATGGCGCAGTACTTC.

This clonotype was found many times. CDR3 in amino acids: CASRAGTQNADTQYF. The DNA for the CDR3 is TGTGCCAGTCGAGCCGGGACCCAAAACGCGGATACGCAGTATTTT. The J gene is TRBJ2-3, the V gene TRBV7-9; the D gene could be TRBD1 or TRBD2 (5 bases each). Germline CDR1 and CDR2: SEHNR and FQNEAQ (reference sequence). Trimming pared 9 bases from V and 6 bases from J, leaving 22 bases between. The CDR3 covers 15 residues.

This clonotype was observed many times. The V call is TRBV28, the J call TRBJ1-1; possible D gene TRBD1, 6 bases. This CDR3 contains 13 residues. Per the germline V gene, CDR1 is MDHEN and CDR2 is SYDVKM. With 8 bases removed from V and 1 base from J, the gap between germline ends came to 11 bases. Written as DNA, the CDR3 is TGTGCCAGCCGCCCGGGACAGAACACTGAAGCTTTCTTT. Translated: CASRPGQNTEAFF.

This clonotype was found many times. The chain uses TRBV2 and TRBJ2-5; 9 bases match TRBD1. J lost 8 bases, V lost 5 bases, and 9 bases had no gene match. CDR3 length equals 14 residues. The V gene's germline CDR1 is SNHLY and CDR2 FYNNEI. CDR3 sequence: CASSFDRGGSTQYF. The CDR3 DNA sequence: TGTGCCAGCAGTTTCGACAGGGGGGGTAGCACCCAGTACTTC.

The CDR3 loop reads CSARFPPGGNTIYF. The CDR3 nucleotides are TGCAGTGCTAGATTCCCCCCGGGGGGAAACACCATATATTTT. J is TRBJ1-3 and V is TRBV20-1; D ambiguous. Per the germline V gene, CDR1 is DFQATT and CDR2 is SNEGSKA (reference sequence). Trimming took 2 bases from V and 4 from J, leaving 12 bases between them. CDR3 length: 14 amino acids.

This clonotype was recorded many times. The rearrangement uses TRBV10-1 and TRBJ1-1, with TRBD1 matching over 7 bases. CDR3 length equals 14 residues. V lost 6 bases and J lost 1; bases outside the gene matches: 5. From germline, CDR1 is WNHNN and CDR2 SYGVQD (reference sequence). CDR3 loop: CASRPTGRNTEAFF. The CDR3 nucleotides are TGCGCCAGCAGACCGACAGGGCGGAACACTGAAGCTTTCTTT.

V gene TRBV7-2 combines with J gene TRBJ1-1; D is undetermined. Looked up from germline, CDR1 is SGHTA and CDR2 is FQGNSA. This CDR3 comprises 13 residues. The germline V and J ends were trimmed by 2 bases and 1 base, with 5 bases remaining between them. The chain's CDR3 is CASSLQTNTEAFF. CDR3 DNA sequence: TGTGCCAGCAGCTTACAGACGAACACTGAAGCTTTCTTT.

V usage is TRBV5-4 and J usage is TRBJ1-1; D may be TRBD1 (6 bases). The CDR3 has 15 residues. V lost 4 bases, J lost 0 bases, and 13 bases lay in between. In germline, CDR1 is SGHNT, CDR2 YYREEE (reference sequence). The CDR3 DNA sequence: TGTGCCAGCAGCGCGCCGGGACAAATGAACACTGAAGCTTTCTTT. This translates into CASSAPGQMNTEAFF. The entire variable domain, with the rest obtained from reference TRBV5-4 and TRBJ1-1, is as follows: ETGVTQSPTHLIKTRGQQVTLRCSSQSGHNTVSWYQQALGQGPQFIFQYYREEENGRGNFPPRFSGLQFPNYSSELNVNALELDDSALYLCASSAPGQMNTEAFFGQGTRLTVV.

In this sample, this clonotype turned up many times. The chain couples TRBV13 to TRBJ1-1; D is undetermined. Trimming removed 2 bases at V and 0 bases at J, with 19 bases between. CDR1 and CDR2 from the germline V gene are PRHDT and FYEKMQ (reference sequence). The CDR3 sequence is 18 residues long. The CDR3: CASSLSSEHPSMNTEAFF. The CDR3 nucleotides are TGTGCCAGCAGCTTAAGTTCCGAACACCCCAGTATGAACACTGAAGCTTTCTTT.

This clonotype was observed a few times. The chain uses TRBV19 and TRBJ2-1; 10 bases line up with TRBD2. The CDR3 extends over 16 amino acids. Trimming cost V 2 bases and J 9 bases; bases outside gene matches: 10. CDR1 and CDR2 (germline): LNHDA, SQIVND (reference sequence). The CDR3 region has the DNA TGTGCCAGTAGTATAAAAGCGGGGGGGCCGTTCGGTGAGCAGTTCTTC. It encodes CASSIKAGGPFGEQFF. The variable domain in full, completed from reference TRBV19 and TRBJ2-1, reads DGGITQSPKYLFRKEGQNVTLSCEQNLNHDAMYWYRQDPGQGLRLIYYSQIVNDFQKGDIAEGYSVSREKKESFPLTVTSAQKNPTAFYLCASSIKAGGPFGEQFFGPGTRLTVL.

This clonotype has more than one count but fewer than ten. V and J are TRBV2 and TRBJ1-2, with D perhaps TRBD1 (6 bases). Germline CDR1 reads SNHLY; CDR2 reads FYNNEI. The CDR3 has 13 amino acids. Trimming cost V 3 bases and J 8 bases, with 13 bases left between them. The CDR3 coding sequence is TGTGCCAGCAGTGATACACAGGGACGGGGCTACACCTTC. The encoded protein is CASSDTQGRGYTF.

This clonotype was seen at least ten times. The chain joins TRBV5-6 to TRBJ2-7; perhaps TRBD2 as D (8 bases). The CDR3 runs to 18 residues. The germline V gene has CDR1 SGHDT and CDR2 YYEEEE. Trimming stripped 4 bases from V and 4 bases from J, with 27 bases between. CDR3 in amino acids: CASSIALSGGLGTYEQYF. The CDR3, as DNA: TGTGCCAGCAGCATCGCTCTTTCAGGGGGACTAGGAACATACGAGCAGTACTTC. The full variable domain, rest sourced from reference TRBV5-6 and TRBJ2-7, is DAGVTQSPTHLIKTRGQQVTLRCSPKSGHDTVSWYQQALGQGPQFIFQYYEEEERQRGNFPDRFSGHQFPNYSSELNVNALLLGDSALYLCASSIALSGGLGTYEQYFGPGTRLTVT.

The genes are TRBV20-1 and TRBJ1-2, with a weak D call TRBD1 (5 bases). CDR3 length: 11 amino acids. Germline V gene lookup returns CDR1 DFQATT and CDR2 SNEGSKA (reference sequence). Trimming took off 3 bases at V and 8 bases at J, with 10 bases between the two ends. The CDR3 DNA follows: TGCAGTGCTAGGGGGCCATGGGGCTACACCTTC. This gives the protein CSARGPWGYTF.

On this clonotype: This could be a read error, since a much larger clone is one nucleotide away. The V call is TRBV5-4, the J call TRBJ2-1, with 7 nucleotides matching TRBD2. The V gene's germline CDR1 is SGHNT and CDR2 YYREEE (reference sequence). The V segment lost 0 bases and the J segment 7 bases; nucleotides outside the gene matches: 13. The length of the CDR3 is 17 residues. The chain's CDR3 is CASSLGAGETVPNEQFF. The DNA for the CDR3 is TGTGCCAGCAGCTTGGGTGCGGGGGAGACCGTTCCGAATGAGCAGTTCTTC.

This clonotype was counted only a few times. The CDR3 loop reads CASSLSSGGYIQYF. CDR3 bases: TGTGCCAGCAGCTTAAGTAGCGGGGGTTACATTCAGTACTTC. The chain couples TRBV13 to TRBJ2-4; TRBD2 matches 9 bases. The germline gives CDR1 PRHDT, CDR2 FYEKMQ (reference sequence). Trimming at V came to 2 bases and at J to 8 bases, leaving 4 bases not matched to a gene. The CDR3 runs 14 residues.

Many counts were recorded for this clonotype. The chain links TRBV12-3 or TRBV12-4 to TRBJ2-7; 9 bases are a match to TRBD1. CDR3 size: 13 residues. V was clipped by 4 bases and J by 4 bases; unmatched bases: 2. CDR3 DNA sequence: TGTGCCAGCAGTTCCGGGACAGGGTACGAGCAGTACTTC. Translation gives CASSSGTGYEQYF.

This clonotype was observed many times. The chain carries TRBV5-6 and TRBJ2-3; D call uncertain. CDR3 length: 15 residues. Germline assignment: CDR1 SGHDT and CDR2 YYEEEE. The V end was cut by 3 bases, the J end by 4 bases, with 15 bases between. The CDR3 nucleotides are TGTGCCAGCAGCTCCCCCCTAGGTGGCGCAGATACGCAGTATTTT. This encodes CASSSPLGGADTQYF.

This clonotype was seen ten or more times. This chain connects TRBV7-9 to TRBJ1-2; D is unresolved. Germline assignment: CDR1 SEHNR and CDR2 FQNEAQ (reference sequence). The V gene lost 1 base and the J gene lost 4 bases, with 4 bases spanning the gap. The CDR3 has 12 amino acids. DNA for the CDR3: TGTGCCAGCAGCTTAGAGGGCTATGGCTACACCTTC. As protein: CASSLEGYGYTF.

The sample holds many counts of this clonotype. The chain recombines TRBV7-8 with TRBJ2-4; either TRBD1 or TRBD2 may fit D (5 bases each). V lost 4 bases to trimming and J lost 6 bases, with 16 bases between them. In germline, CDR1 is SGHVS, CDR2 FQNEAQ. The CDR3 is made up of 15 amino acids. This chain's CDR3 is CASSSRRGVGNIQYF. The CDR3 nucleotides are TGTGCCAGCAGCTCCCGAAGGGGAGTCGGAAACATTCAGTACTTC.

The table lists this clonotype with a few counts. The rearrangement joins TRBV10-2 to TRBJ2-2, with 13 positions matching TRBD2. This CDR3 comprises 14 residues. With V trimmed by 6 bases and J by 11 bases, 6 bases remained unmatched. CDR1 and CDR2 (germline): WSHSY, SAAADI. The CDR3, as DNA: TGCGCCAGCAGGACTAGCGGGGGGTCCTTAGAGCTGTTTTTT. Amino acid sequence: CASRTSGGSLELFF.

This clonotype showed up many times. This CDR3 is CASSLTDSSNQPQHF. CDR3 bases: TGTGCCAGCAGTTTGACAGATTCTAGCAATCAGCCCCAGCATTTT. The genes are TRBV28 and TRBJ1-5; D is possibly TRBD1 (5 bases). Trimming shortened V by 3 bases and J by 0 bases, and 9 bases separated the two germline ends. CDR3 length: 15 amino acids. The germline CDR1 and CDR2 sequences are MDHEN and SYDVKM.

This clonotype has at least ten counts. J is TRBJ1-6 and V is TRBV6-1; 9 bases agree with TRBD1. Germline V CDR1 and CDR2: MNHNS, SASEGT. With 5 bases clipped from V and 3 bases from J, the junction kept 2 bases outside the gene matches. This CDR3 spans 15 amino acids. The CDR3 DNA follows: TGTGCCAGCAGTTGGACAGGGGACTATAATTCACCCCTCCACTTT. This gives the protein CASSWTGDYNSPLHF.

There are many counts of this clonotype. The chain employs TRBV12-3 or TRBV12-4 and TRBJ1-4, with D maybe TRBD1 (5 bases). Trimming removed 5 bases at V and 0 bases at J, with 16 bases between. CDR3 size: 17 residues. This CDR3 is CASSTRGWVATNEKLFF. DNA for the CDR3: TGTGCCAGCAGTACTCGGGGCTGGGTTGCAACTAATGAAAAACTGTTTTTT.

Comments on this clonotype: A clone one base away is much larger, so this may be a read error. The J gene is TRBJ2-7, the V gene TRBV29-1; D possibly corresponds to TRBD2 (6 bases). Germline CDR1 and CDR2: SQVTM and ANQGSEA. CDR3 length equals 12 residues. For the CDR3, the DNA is TGCAGCGTTGCGGGACTTGCTTACGAGCGGTACTTC. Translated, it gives CSVAGLAYERYF.